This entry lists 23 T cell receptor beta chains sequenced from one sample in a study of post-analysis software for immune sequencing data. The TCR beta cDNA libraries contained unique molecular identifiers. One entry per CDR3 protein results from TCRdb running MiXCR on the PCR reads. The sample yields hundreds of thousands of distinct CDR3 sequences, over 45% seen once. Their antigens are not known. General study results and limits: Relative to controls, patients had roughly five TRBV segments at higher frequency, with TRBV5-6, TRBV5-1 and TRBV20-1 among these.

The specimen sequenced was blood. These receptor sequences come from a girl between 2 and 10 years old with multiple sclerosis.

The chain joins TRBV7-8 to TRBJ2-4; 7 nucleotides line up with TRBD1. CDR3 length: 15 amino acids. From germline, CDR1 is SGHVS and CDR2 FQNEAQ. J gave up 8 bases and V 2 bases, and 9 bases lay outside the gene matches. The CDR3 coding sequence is TGTGCCAGCAGCTTATTACGAGGCCAGGGGGACATTCAGTACTTC. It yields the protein CASSLLRGQGDIQYF.

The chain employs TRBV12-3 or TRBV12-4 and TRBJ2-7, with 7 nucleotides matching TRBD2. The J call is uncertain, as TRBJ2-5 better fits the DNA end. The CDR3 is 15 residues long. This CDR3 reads CASSPPPGGGETQYF. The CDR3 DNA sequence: TGTGCCAGCAGCCCCCCTCCGGGGGGAGGCGAGACCCAGTACTTC.

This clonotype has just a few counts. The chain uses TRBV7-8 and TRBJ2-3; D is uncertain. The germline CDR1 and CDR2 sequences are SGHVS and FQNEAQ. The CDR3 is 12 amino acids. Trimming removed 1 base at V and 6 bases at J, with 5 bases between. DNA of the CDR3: TGTGCCAGCAGCTTAGATTTGGATACGCAGTATTTT. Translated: CASSLDLDTQYF.

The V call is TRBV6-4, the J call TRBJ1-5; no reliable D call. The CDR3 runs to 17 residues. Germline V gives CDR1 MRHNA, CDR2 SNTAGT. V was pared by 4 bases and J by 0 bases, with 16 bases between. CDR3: CASSGVRAGNSNQPQHF. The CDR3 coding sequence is TGTGCCAGCAGTGGGGTGCGGGCCGGGAATAGCAATCAGCCCCAGCATTTT.

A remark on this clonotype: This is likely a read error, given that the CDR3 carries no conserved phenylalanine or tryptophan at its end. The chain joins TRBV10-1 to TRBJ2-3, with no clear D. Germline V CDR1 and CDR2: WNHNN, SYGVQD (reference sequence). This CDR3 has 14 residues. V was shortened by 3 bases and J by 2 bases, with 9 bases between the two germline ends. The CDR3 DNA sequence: TGCGCCAGCAGTGACGACGGTTACACAGATACGCAGTATTTG. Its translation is CASSDDGYTDTQYL.

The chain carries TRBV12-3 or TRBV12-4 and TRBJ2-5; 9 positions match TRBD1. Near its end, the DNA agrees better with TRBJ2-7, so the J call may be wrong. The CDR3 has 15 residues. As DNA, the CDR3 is TGTGCCAGCAGCCAAGGACAGGGGAGATGTGGCGAGCAGTACTTC. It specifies CASSQGQGRCGEQYF.

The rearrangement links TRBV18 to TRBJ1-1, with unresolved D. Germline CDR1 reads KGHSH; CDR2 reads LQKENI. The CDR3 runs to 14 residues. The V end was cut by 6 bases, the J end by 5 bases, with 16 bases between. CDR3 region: CASSQGREGTEAFF. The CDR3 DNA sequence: TGTGCCAGCTCTCAAGGGAGGGAAGGGACTGAAGCTTTCTTT.

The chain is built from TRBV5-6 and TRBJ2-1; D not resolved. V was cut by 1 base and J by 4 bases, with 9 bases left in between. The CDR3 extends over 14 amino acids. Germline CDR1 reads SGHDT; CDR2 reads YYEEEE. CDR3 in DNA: TGTGCCAGCAGCTTGACGCGTGGATACAATGAGCAGTTCTTC. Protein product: CASSLTRGYNEQFF.

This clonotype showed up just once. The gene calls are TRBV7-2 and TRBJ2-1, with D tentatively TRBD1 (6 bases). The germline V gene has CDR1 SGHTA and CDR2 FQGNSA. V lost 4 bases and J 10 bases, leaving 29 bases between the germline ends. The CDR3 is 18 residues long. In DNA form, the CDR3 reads TGTGCCAGCAGCTCCAAACAGGACAGCTCTCTCCTGGGGTACGAGCAGTTCTTC. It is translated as CASSSKQDSSLLGYEQFF.

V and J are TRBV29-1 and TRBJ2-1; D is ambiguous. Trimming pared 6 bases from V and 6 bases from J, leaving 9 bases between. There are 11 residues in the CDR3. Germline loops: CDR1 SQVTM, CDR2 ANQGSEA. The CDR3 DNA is TGCAGCGTCCAGCCTAGCAATGAGCAGTTCTTC. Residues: CSVQPSNEQFF.

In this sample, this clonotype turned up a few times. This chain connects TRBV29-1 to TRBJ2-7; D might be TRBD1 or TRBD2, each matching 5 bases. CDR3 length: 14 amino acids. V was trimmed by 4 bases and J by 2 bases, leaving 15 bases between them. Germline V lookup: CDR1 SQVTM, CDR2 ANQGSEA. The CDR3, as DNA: TGCAGCGTTGGGGATCGGGAAGGGGCCTACGAGCAGTACTTC. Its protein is CSVGDREGAYEQYF.

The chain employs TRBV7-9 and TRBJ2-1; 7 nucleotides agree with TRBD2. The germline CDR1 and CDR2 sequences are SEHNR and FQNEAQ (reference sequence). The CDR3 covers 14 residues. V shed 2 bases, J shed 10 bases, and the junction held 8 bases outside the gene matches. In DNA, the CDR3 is TGTGCCAGCAGCTTATCCGGAACTAGCGCCGAGCAGTTCTTC. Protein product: CASSLSGTSAEQFF. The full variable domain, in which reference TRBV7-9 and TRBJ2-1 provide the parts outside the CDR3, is DTGVSQNPRHKITKRGQNVTFRCDPISEHNRLYWYRQTLGQGPEFLTYFQNEAQLEKSRLLSDRFSAERPKGSFSTLEIQRTEQGDSAMYLCASSLSGTSAEQFFGPGTRLTVL.

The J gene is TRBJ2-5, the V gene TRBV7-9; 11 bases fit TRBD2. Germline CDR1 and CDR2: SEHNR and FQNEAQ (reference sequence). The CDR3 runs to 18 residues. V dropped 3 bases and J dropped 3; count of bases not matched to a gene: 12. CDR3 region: CASSFPGSSGRWEETQYF. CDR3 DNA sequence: TGTGCCAGCAGCTTCCCTGGGTCTAGCGGGAGGTGGGAAGAGACCCAGTACTTC.

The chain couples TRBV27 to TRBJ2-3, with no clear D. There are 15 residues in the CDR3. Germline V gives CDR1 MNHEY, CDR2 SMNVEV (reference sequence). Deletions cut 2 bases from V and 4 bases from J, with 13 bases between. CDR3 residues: CASSLLPRTSDTQYF. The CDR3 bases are TGTGCCAGCAGTTTACTCCCTAGAACATCAGATACGCAGTATTTT.

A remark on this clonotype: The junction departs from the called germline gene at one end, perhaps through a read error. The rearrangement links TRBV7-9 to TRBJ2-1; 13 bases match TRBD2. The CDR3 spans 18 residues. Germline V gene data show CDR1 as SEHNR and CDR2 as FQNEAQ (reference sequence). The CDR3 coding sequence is TGTGCCGGCAGCTTAGCGGACCTGGGACTAGCGGGGCACAATGAGCAGTTCTTC. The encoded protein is CAGSLADLGLAGHNEQFF.

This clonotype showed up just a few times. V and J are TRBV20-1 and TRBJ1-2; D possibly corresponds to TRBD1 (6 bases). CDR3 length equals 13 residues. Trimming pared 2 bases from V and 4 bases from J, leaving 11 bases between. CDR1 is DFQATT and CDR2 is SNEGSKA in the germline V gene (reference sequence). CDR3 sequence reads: CSARKGGGYGYTF. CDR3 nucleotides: TGCAGTGCTAGAAAGGGGGGGGGCTATGGCTACACCTTC.

CDR3 in DNA: TGTGCCAGCAGCTTAATGTTAATCGATACGCAGTATTTT. Amino acid sequence: CASSLMLIDTQYF. The V call is TRBV11-2, the J call TRBJ2-3; D is unresolved. Germline loops: CDR1 SGHAT, CDR2 FQNNGV. The V and J ends lost 2 bases and 6 bases respectively, with 9 bases between them. The CDR3 has 13 amino acids.

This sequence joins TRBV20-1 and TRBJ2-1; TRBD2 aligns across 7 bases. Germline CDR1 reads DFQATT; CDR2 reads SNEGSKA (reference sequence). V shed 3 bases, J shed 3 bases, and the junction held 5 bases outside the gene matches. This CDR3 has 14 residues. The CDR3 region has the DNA TGCAGTGCTAGGGGGAGGGTCGGCTACAATGAGCAGTTCTTC. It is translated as CSARGRVGYNEQFF.

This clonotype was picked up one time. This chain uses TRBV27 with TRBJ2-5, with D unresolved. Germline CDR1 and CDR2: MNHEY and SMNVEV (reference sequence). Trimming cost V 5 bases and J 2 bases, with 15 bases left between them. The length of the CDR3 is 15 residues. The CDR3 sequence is CASSLSHSYQETQYF. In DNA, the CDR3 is TGTGCCAGCAGTCTCAGCCACAGCTATCAAGAGACCCAGTACTTC.

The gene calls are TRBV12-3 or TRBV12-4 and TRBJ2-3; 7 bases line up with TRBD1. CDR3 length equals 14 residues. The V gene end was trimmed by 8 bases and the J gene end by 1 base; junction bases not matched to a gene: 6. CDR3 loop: CASAYRGGTDTQYF. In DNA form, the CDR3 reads TGTGCCAGCGCTTACAGGGGTGGCACAGATACGCAGTATTTT.

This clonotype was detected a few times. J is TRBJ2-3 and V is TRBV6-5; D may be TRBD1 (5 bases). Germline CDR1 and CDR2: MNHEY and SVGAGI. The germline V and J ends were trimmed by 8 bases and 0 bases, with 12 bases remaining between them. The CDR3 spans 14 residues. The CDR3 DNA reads TGTGCCAGCCGCGGACAACCTAGCACAGATACGCAGTATTTT. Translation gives CASRGQPSTDTQYF.

CDR3 in amino acids: CASSLDIVRGREQYF. CDR3 sequence (DNA): TGTGCCAGCAGCTTAGACATAGTGCGGGGGCGTGAGCAGTACTTC. This chain connects TRBV7-2 to TRBJ2-7, with D perhaps matching TRBD2 (7 bases). The germline gives CDR1 SGHTA, CDR2 FQGNSA. V was pared by 1 base and J by 7 bases, with 17 bases between. This CDR3 has 15 residues.

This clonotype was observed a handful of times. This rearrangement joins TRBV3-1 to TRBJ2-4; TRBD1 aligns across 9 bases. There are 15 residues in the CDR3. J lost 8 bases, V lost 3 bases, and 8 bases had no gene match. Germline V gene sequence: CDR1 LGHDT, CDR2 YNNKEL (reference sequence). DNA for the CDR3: TGTGCCAGCAGCCACTCCCCGGGACAGGGCTACATTCAGTACTTC. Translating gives CASSHSPGQGYIQYF.